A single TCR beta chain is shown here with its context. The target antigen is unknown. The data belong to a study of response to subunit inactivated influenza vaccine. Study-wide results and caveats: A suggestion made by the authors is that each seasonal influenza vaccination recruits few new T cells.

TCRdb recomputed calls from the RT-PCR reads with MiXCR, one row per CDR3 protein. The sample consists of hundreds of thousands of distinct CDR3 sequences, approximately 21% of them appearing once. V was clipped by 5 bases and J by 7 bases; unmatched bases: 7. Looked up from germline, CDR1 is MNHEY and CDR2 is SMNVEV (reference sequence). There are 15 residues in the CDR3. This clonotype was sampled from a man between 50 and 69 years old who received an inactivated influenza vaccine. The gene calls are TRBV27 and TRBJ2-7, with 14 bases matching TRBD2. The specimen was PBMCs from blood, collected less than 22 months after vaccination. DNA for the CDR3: TGTGCCAGCAGTCAGGGACTAGCGGGAGTAAGAGAGCAGTACTTC. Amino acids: CASSQGLAGVREQYF.